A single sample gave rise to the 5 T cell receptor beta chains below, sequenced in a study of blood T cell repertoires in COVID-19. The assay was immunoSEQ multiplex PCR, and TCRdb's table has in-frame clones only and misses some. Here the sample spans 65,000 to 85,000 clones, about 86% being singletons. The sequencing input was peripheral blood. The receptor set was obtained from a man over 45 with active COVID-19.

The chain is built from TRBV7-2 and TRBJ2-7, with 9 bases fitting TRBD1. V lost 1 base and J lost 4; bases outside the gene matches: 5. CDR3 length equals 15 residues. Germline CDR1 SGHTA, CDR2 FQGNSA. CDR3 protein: CASSLDRGLIYEQYF. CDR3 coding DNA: TGTGCCAGCAGCTTAGACAGGGGGCTAATTTACGAGCAGTACTTC.

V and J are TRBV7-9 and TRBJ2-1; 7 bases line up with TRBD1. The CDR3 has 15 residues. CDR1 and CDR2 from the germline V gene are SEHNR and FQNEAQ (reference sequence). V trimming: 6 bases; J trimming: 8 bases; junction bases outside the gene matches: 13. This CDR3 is CASSVRGTVFDEQFF. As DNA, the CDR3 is TGTGCCAGCAGTGTCAGGGGGACAGTATTCGATGAGCAGTTCTTC.

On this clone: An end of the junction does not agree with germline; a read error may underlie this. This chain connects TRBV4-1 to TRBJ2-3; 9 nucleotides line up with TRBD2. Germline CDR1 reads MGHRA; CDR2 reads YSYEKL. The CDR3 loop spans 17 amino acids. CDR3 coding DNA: TGCGCCAGCAGGCAAGCGGGGGGTTCAAGAGACCAGAATACGCAGTATTTT. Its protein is CASRQAGGSRDQNTQYF.

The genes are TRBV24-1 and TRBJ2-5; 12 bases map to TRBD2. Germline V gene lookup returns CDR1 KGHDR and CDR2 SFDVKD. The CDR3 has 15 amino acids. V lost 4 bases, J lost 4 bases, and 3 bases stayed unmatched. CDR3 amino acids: CATSETSGRGETQYF. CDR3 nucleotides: TGTGCCACCAGTGAGACTAGCGGGAGAGGAGAGACCCAGTACTTC.

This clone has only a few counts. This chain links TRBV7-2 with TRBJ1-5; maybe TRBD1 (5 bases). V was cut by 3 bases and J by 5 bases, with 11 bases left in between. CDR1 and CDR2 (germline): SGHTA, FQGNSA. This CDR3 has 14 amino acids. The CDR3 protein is CASSLNPTDQPQHF. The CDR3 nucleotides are TGTGCCAGCAGCTTGAACCCGACAGATCAGCCCCAGCATTTT.